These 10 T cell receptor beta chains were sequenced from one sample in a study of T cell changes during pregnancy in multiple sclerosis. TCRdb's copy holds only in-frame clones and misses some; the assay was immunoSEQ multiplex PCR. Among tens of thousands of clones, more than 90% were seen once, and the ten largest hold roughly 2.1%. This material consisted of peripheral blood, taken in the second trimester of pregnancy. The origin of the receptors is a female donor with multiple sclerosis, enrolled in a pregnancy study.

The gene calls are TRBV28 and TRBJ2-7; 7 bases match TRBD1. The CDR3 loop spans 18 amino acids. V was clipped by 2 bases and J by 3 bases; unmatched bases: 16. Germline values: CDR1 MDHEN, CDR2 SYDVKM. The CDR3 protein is CASSLIRPGQEQGYEQYF. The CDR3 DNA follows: TGTGCCAGCAGTTTAATCCGTCCCGGACAGGAACAGGGCTACGAGCAGTACTTC. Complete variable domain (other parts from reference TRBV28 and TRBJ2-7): DVKVTQSSRYLVKRTGEKVFLECVQDMDHENMFWYRQDPGLGLRLIYFSYDVKMKEKGDIPEGYSVSREKKERFSLILESASTNQTSMYLCASSLIRPGQEQGYEQYFGPGTRLTVT.

Here the CDR3 reads CASSLGGGLTYEQYF. The CDR3, as DNA: TGTGCCAGCAGCTTAGGGGGGGGGCTGACCTACGAGCAGTACTTC. This chain links TRBV7-8 with TRBJ2-7, with D perhaps TRBD2 (7 bases). CDR1 SGHVS and CDR2 FQNEAQ come from the germline V gene. Trimming left V 1 base short and J 2 bases short, with 12 bases between. There are 15 residues in the CDR3.

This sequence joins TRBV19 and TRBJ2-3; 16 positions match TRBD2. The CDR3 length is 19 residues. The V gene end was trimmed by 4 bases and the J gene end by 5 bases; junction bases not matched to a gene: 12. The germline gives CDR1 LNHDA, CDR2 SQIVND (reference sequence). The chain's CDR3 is CASSTHRTGTSGRGDTQYF. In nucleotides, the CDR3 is TGTGCCAGTAGTACTCATCGCACCGGGACTAGCGGGAGGGGAGATACGCAGTATTTT. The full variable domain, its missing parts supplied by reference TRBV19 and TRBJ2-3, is DGGITQSPKYLFRKEGQNVTLSCEQNLNHDAMYWYRQDPGQGLRLIYYSQIVNDFQKGDIAEGYSVSREKKESFPLTVTSAQKNPTAFYLCASSTHRTGTSGRGDTQYFGPGTRLTVL.

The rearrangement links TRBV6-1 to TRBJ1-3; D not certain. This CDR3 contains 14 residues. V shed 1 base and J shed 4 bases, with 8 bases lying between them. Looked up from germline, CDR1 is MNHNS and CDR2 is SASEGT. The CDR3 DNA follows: TGTGCCAGCAGTGAAGTTTCCCGGGGAAACACCATATATTTT. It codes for CASSEVSRGNTIYF.

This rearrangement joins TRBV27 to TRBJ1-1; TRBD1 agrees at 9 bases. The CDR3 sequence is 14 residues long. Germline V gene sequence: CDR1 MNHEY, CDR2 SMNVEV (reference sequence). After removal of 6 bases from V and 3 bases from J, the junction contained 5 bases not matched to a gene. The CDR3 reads CASSKQGAHTEAFF. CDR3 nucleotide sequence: TGTGCCAGCAGCAAACAGGGGGCCCACACTGAAGCTTTCTTT.

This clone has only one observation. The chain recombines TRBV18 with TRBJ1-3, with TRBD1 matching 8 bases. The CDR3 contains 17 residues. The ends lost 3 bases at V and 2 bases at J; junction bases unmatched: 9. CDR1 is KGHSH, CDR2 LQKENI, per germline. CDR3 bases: TGTGCCAGCTCACCCCGGGACAGGAATCCTACTGGAAACACCATATATTTT. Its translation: CASSPRDRNPTGNTIYF.

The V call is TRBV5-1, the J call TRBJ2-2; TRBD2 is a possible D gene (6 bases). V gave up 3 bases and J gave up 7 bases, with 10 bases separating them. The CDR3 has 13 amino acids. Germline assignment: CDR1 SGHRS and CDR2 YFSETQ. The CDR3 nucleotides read TGCGCCAGCAGCTGGGAGGCTCGCGGGGAGCTGTTTTTT. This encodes CASSWEARGELFF.

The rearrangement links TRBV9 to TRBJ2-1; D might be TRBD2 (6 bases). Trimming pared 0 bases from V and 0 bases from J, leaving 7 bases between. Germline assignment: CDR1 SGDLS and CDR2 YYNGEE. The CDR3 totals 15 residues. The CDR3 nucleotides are TGTGCCAGCAGCGTAGTCGGGAGCTCCTACAATGAGCAGTTCTTC. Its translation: CASSVVGSSYNEQFF.

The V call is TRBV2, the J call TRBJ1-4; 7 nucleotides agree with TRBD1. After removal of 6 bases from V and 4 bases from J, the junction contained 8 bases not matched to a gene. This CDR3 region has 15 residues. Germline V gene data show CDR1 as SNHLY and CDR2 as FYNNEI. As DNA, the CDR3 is TGTGCCAGCAGGGCGACAGGGCTGGGTAATGAAAAACTGTTTTTT. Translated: CASRATGLGNEKLFF.

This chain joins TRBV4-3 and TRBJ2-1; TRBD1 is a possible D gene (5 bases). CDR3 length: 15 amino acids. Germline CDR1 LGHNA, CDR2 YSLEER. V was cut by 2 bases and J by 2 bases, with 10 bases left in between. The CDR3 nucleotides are TGCGCCAGCAGCCAATCAGGGTACCCCTACAATGAGCAGTTCTTC. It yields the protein CASSQSGYPYNEQFF.